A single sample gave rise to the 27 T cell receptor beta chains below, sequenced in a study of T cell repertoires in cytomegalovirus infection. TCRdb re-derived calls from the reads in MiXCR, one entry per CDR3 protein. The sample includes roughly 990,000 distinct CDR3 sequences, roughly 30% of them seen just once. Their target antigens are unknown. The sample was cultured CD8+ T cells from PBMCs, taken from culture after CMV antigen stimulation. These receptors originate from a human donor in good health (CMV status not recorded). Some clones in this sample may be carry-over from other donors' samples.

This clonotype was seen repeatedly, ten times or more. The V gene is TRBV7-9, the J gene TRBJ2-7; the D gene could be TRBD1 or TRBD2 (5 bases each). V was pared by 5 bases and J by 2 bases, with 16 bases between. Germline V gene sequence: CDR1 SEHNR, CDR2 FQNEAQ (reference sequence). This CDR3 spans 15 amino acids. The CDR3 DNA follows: TGTGCCAGCAGCCCGGGACGGTCCACAACCTACGAGCAGTACTTC. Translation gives CASSPGRSTTYEQYF.

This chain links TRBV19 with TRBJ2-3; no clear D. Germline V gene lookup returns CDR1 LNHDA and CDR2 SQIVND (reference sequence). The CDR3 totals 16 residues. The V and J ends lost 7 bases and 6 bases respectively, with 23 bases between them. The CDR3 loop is CASTHKGGPFSDTQYF. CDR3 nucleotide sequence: TGTGCCAGTACTCATAAGGGTGGGCCCTTCTCCGATACGCAGTATTTT.

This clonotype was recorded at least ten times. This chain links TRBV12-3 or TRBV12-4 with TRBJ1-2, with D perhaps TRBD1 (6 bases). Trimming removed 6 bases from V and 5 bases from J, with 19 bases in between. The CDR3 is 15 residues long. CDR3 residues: CASSPGDPAAYGYTF. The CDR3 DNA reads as TGTGCCAGCAGCCCAGGGGACCCGGCTGCTTATGGCTACACCTTC.

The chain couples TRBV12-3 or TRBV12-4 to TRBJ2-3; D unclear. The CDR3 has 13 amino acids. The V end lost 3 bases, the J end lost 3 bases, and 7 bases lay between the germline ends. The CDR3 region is CASSFDETDTQYF. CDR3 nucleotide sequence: TGTGCCAGCAGTTTTGATGAGACAGATACGCAGTATTTT.

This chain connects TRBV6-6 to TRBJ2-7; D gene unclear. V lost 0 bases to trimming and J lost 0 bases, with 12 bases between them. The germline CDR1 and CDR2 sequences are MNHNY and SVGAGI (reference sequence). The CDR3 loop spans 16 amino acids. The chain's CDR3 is CASSYSPGLSSYEQYV. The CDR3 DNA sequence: TGTGCCAGCAGTTACTCCCCGGGCCTCAGCTCCTACGAGCAGTACGTC.

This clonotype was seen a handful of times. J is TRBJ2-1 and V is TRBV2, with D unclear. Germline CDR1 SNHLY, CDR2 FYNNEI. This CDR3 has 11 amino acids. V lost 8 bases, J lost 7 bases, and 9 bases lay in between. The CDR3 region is CASGVRNEQFF. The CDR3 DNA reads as TGTGCCAGCGGGGTTCGGAATGAGCAGTTCTTC. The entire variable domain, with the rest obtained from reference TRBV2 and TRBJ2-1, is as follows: EPEVTQTPSHQVTQMGQEVILRCVPISNHLYFYWYRQILGQKVEFLVSFYNNEISEKSEIFDDQFSVERPDGSNFTLKIRSTKLEDSAMYFCASGVRNEQFFGPGTRLTVL.

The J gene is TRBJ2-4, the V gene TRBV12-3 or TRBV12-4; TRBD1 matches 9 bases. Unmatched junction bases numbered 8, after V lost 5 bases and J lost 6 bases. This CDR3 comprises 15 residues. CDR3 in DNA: TGTGCCAGCAGTCCCCCACAGGGGGCGCGAAACATTCAGTACTTC. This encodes CASSPPQGARNIQYF.

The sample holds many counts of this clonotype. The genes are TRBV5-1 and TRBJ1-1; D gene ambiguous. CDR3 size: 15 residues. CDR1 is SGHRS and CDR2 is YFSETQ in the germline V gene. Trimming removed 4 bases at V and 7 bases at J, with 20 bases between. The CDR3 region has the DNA TGCGCCAGCAGCGCGGACGGAGCAAAGGCAGATGAAGCTTTCTTT. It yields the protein CASSADGAKADEAFF.

The CDR3 DNA is TGTGCCAGCAGCTGGGACAGGGAGCCGTTAGCCAAAAACATTCAGTACTTC. Translated, it gives CASSWDREPLAKNIQYF. The J gene is TRBJ2-4, the V gene TRBV7-9; 9 bases are a match to TRBD1. The CDR3 totals 17 residues. CDR1 is SEHNR and CDR2 is FQNEAQ in the germline V gene (reference sequence). The J segment lost 0 bases and the V segment lost 4 bases, leaving 7 bases of the junction unmatched.

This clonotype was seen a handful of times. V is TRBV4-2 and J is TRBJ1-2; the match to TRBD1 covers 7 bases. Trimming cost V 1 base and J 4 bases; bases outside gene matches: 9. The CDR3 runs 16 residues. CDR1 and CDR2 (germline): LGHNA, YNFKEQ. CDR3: CASSQGRQGIIYGYTF. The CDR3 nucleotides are TGTGCCAGCAGCCAAGGTCGACAGGGAATTATCTATGGCTACACCTTC.

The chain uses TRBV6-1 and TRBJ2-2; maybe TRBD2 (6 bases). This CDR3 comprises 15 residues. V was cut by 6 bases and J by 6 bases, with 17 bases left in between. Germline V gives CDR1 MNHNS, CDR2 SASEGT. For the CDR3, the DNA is TGTGCCAGCAGCCCCAACGGGGGTTGGGCCGGGGAGCTGTTTTTT. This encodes CASSPNGGWAGELFF.

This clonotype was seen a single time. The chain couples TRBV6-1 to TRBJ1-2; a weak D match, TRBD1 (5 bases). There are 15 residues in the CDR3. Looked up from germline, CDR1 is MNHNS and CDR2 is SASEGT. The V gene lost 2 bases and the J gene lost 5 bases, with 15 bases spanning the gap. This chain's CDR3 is CASSEYQGISYGYTF. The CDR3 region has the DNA TGTGCCAGCAGTGAATACCAGGGAATTTCGTATGGCTACACCTTC.

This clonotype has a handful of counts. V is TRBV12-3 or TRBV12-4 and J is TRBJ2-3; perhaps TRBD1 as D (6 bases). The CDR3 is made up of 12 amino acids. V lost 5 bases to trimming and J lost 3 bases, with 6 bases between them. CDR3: CASSTGTDTQYF. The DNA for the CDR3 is TGTGCCAGCAGTACAGGGACAGATACGCAGTATTTT.

The CDR3 DNA reads TGTGCCAGCAGTTCACCTCCGGACAGGGTCTACGAGCAGTACTTC. Its translation is CASSSPPDRVYEQYF. V is TRBV12-3 or TRBV12-4 and J is TRBJ2-7; 8 positions agree with TRBD1. This CDR3 is 15 amino acids long. J gave up 3 bases and V 4 bases, and 8 bases lay outside the gene matches.

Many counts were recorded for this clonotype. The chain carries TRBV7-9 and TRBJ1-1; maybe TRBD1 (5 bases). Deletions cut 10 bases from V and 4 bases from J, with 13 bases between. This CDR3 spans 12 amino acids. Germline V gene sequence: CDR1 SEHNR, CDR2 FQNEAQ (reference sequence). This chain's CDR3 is CATDGARTEAFF. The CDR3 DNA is TGTGCCACCGACGGGGCGCGCACTGAAGCTTTCTTT. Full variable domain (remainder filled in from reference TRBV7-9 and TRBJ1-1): DTGVSQNPRHKITKRGQNVTFRCDPISEHNRLYWYRQTLGQGPEFLTYFQNEAQLEKSRLLSDRFSAERPKGSFSTLEIQRTEQGDSAMYLCATDGARTEAFFGQGTRLTVV.

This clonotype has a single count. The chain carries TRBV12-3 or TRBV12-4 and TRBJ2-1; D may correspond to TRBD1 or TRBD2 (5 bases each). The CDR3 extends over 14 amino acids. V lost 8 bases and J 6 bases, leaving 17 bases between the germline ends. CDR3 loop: CASCPWDLLNEQFF. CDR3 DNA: TGTGCCAGCTGCCCATGGGACCTTCTCAATGAGCAGTTCTTC.

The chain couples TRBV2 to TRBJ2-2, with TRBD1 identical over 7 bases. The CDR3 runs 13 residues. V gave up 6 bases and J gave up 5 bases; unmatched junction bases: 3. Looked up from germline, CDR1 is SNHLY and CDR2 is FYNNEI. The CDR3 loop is CASRGTVTGELFF. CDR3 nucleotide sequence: TGTGCCAGCAGGGGGACAGTAACCGGGGAGCTGTTTTTT.

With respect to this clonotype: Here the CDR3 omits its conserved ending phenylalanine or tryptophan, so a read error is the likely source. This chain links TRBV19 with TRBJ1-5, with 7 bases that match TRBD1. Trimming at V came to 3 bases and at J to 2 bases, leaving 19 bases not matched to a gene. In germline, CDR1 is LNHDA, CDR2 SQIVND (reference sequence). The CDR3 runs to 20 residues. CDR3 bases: TGTGCCAGTAGTATTAGATTATACGACAGGGAAGGCCGCGGCAATCAGCCCCAGCATTCT. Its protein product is CASSIRLYDREGRGNQPQHS.

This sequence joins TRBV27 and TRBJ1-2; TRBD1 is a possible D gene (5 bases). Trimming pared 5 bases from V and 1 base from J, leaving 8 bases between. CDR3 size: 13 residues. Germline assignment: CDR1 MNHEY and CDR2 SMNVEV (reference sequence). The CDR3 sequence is CASSETVNYGYTF. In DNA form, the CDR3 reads TGTGCCAGCAGTGAGACAGTTAACTATGGCTACACCTTC.

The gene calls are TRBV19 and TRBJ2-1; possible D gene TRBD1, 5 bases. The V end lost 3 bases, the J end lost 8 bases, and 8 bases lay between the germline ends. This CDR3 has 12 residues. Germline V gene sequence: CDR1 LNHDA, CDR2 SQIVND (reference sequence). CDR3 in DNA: TGTGCCAGTAGTATGTTAGGGGATGAGCAGTTCTTC. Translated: CASSMLGDEQFF.

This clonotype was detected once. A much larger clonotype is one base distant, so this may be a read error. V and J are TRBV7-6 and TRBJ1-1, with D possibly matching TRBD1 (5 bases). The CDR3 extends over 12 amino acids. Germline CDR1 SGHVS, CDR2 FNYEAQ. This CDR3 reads CVSSPGTSEAFF. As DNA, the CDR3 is TGTGTCAGCAGCCCGGGGACCAGTGAAGCTTTCTTT.

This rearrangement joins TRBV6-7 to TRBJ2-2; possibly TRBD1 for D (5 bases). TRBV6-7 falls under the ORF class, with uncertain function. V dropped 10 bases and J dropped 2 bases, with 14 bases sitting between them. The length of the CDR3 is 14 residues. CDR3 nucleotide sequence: TGTGCCACCTTAAGGGGATCAAACACCGGGGAGCTGTTTTTT. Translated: CATLRGSNTGELFF.

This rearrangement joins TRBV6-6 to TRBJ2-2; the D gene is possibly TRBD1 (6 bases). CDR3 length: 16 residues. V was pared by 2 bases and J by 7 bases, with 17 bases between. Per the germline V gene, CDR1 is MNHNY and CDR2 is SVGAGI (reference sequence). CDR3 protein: CASSYLRGHGDGELFF. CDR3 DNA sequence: TGTGCCAGCAGTTACCTCAGGGGTCACGGGGACGGGGAGCTGTTTTTT.

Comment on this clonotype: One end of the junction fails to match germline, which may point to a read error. CDR3 protein: CANSLSPFRDSPYSPLHF. The CDR3 DNA reads TGTGCCAACAGCTTAAGCCCTTTCCGGGACAGCCCTTATTCACCCCTCCACTTT. This chain links TRBV11-2 with TRBJ1-6; 7 bases are shared with TRBD1. The CDR3 has 18 amino acids. The V gene's germline CDR1 is SGHAT and CDR2 FQNNGV. Supplemented by reference TRBV11-2 and TRBJ1-6, the full variable domain reads EAGVAQSPRYKIIEKRQSVAFWCNPISGHATLYWYQQILGQGPKLLIQFQNNGVVDDSQLPKDRFSAERLKGVDSTLKIQPAKLEDSAVYLCANSLSPFRDSPYSPLHFGNGTRLTVT.

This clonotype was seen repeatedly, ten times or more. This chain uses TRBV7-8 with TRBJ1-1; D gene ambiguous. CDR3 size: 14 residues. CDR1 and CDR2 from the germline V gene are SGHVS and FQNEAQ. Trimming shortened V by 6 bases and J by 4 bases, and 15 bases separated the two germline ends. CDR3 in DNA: TGTGCCAGCAGTTCCCCTACGGGGTCCACTGAAGCTTTCTTT. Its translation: CASSSPTGSTEAFF.

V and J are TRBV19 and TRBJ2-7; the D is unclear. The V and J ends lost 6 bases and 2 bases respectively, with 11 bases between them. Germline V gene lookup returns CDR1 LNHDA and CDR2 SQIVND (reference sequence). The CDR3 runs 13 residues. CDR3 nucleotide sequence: TGTGCCAGTAGCCCGAACCGACCCTACGAGCAGTACTTC. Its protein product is CASSPNRPYEQYF.

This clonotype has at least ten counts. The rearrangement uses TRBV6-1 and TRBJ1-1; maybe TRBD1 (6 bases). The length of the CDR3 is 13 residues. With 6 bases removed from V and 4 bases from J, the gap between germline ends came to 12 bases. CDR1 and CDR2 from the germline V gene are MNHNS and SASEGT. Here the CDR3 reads CASSPWGATEAFF. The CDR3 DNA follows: TGTGCCAGCAGCCCCTGGGGGGCCACTGAAGCTTTCTTT.